This T cell receptor (beta chain) was profiled in a study of cytotoxic CD8 clonotypes in ibrutinib-treated CLL (dated by TCRdb to 2020 to 2022). Turning to the overall study: The cohort had over ten relapsed/refractory and 15 treatment-naive patients; approximately 17 were IGHV unmutated. Cryopreserved peripheral blood mononuclear cells were collected before treatment, at response, and at either disease progression or sustained remission. Patients were still on ibrutinib when every remission and progressive disease sample was collected. Responses were partial in around 25 patients and complete in 2; after median approximately 5.5 years follow-up, about 14 stayed in remission and 12 progressed. The response samples were drawn at a median of 12 months into treatment, with a range of about 6 to 36 months. Longitudinal samples were available for about 30% of the 86 trial participants. An average of roughly 250,000 productive templates and 94,082 productive rearrangements was obtained per sample. Overall study outcomes, separate from this receptor: An increase in clonality was observed at ibrutinib response, with clonality remaining stable during sustained remission and falling back toward baseline at progression. Public clonotypes were found to be uncommon and were observed to contract or remain stable during treatment; the increase in clonality was shown to reflect expansion of private clonotypes at ibrutinib response. Lymph node repertoires were not examined, and the timing of sampling was not matched between patients in sustained remission and those whose disease progressed. At baseline, clonality was higher than in age-matched healthy donors and showed a strong correlation with circulating CD8+ T-cell counts.

The time point label here, explained by the study, means: approximately 25 months on ibrutinib. For TCR beta library preparation, 1.5 to 2 micrograms of genomic DNA was extracted from cryopreserved PBMCs. High-throughput TCR beta sequencing was performed on longitudinal blood samples from CLL patients receiving ibrutinib monotherapy. The patients took part in an open-label, single-center phase 2 trial of ibrutinib monotherapy. On this clone itself: Its antigen is unknown. No much larger clonotype is one base removed from it; base qualities were not supplied.

A MiSeq instrument was used for deep resolution sequencing, which targeted depths ranging from 1 in 1 million up to 1 in 200,000 T cells, with coverage averaging 10x for each clonotype. TCR beta libraries were generated with the immunoSEQ hsTCRB Kit. The original pipeline was this. ImmunoSEQ Data Assistant and ImmunoSEQ Analyzer were used for data analysis, and V, D and J genes were assigned according to IMGT definitions. Clonality, which ranges from 0 to 1, was calculated as one minus the normalized Shannon entropy of productive rearrangement frequencies. Only overrepresented clonotypes making up at least 0.05% of the repertoire of each patient were included in the public clonotype analysis. Some 13 age-matched healthy donor repertoires from immuneACCESS were used as controls for clonality. Entries here come from immuneACCESS through TCRdb and include only in-frame sequences with V and J called. Some clones fail to appear in such tables; in the studies checked, an unresolved V gene covers under half of the shortfall, and the cause of the remainder is unknown. The D gene and trimming were derived from the DNA, and the V and J assignments and clone size from that table. The sample table lists about 50,000 clones, around four fifths of them with a count of one. About 20% of the sample is taken by the ten largest.

Including cysteine and phenylalanine, the CDR3 has 15 amino acids. Only the CDR3 region is kept as DNA, spanning 45 bases read in frame from base 1. The trim is 0 bases for V and 4 bases for J, with a gap of 10 bases between the germline ends. Reading the germline V gene gives CDR1 SGHAT and CDR2 FQNNGV. This receptor was obtained from a human donor with chronic lymphocytic leukemia. The sequenced sample was PBMCs, obtained after 24 months of ibrutinib treatment. This chain joins TRBV11-2 to TRBJ1-3, with no reliable assignment of the D segment. The DNA sequence is as follows: TGTGCCAGCAGCTTAGACAGGAGCTCCGGAAACACCATATATTTT. Protein translation: CASSLDRSSGNTIYF.